This T cell receptor (beta chain) was obtained from a study of naive and memory T cell subsets. Trimming shortened V by 3 bases and J by 0 bases, and 13 bases separated the two germline ends. Looked up from germline, CDR1 is SGDLS and CDR2 is YYNGEE. The CDR3 is made up of 16 amino acids. Whole-study results and caveats: Findings for naive and memory subsets could not be checked against ground truth.

This clonotype was seen at least ten times. The antigen is undetermined. Two oligonucleotides, mixed equimolar, formed the beta constant-region primer covering TRBC1 and TRBC2. The ligated cDNA underwent four PCR rounds using SP2 and nested alpha and beta constant-region primers. TCRdb used MiXCR to reprocess the UMI-ligation and nested PCR reads, holding one entry per CDR3 protein. The table has 5,000 or so distinct CDR3 sequences, roughly 6.6% seen once. Sequenced input: effector memory CD8+ T cells from blood. Indicated subset: effector memory, CD45RA- CD27-. The sequence was collected from a human donor in good health. The chain combines TRBV9 with TRBJ2-1; TRBD1 might be the D (5 bases). CDR3 sequence reads: CASSAPRATSYNEQFF. CDR3 DNA sequence: TGTGCCAGCAGCGCCCCCAGGGCCACCTCCTACAATGAGCAGTTCTTC.